A selection of T cell receptor beta chains follows, all from one sample in a study of T cell repertoires in aging, cancer and after chemotherapy. TCRdb re-analysed the multiplex PCR reads in MiXCR, keeping a single row per CDR3 protein. The sample contains some 9,000 distinct CDR3 sequences, about two fifths of which appear only once. Sequencing input: blood. The receptors originated from a human donor with a solid tumor. Each CDR3 is given with its conserved first and last residue. The order of the fields is clone size, CDR3 length, D gene, J gene, V gene, CDR3 DNA, CDR3 protein. The D gene is left open where the match is weak. Part of the rows lack a size; the others show once, few, many or a class for expanded clones.

.	11	TRBD2	TRBJ2-1	TRBV11-3	TGTGCCAGCAGCCTGGGAGGGGAGCAGTTCTTC	CASSLGGEQFF
.	14	.	TRBJ2-2	TRBV11-1	TGTGCCAGCAGCTTAGCGGGAGTGGACGGGGAGCTGTTTTTT	CASSLAGVDGELFF
.	16	.	TRBJ2-1	TRBV11-3	TGTGCCAGCAGCTCCGCCGAAGGAATCTCCTACAATGAGCAGTTCTTC	CASSSAEGISYNEQFF
.	15	TRBD2	TRBJ2-1	TRBV27	TGTGCCAGCAGGGGACTAGCGGGGAAATACAATGAGCAGTTCTTC	CASRGLAGKYNEQFF
.	14	.	TRBJ2-2	TRBV6-5	TGTGCCAGCAGTTACATGCCTAGCACCGGGGAGCTGTTTTTT	CASSYMPSTGELFF
once	14	.	TRBJ2-5	TRBV6-5	TGTGCCAGCAGTTCCTCCGTCGGGGTGGAGACCCAGTACTTC	CASSSSVGVETQYF
.	14	.	TRBJ1-5	TRBV27	TGTGCCAGCAGTGATTTAGGTAGCAATCAGCCCCAGCATTTT	CASSDLGSNQPQHF
.	13	.	TRBJ2-7	TRBV19	TGTGCCAGTAGTATAGACGGCCGATACGAGCAGTACTTC	CASSIDGRYEQYF
.	16	.	TRBJ2-5	TRBV5-1	TGTGCCAGCAGCTTGAGAGGCCAGGGGGGGATAGAGACCCAGTACTTC	CASSLRGQGGIETQYF
.	15	TRBD1	TRBJ2-5	TRBV24-1	TGTGCCACCAGTGATGGGGGACAGGCCCAAGAGACCCAGTACTTC	CATSDGGQAQETQYF
.	16	.	TRBJ1-4	TRBV30	TGTGCCTGGAGTGAGTTAGACGCCGCAACTAATGAAAAACTGTTTTTT	CAWSELDAATNEKLFF
few	14	.	TRBJ1-1	TRBV27	TGTGCCAGCCGCCGGGGGGCGTCAGGAACTGAAGCTTTCTTT	CASRRGASGTEAFF
.	14	TRBD2	TRBJ2-5	TRBV12-3/TRBV12-4	TGTGCCAGCAGTTTCAGCGGGAGTGGAGAGACCCAGTACTTC	CASSFSGSGETQYF